Many counts were recorded for the clone carrying this T cell receptor (beta chain). Antigen unknown. The data stem from a study of T-cell memory formation after mild COVID-19. Points from the study as a whole: A subset of responding clones appeared in pre-infection memory, suggesting cross-reactive memory joined. Among CD4+ contracting clones, most were CM and EM, and CD8+ ones EMRA.

TCRdb re-analysed the 5' RACE reads in MiXCR, keeping a single row per CDR3 protein. The sample gives some 210,000 distinct CDR3 sequences, around 26% of which show up once; roughly an eighth is in the top ten. V was pared by 0 bases and J by 5 bases, with 13 bases between. The CDR3 contains 15 residues. Germline lookup yields CDR1 LNHNV and CDR2 YYDKDF (reference sequence). This chain links TRBV15 with TRBJ1-1, with D perhaps matching TRBD1 (5 bases). Source material: PBMCs or a T cell subset sorted from them (not recorded which). The clonotype comes from an adult woman who had mild COVID-19 (a few samples of this study predate the infection). Cell type and time point are not known. The CDR3 reads CATSRDRESGTEAFF. As DNA, the CDR3 is TGTGCCACCAGCAGAGACAGGGAGTCGGGTACTGAAGCTTTCTTT.